A single sample is the source of the 5 T cell receptor beta chains below, sequenced in a study of shared clonotypes between healthy human individuals. It was CD45RO-negative cells, positively selected for CCR7, that made up naive CD8 cells, with terminally differentiated effector memory CD45RA+ cells excluded. Measured with immunoSEQ multiplex PCR; TCRdb has only the in-frame clones, and not every one. Of over 2,000,000 clones listed, just over 90% are singletons. Sequences were obtained from naive CD8+ T cells from PBMCs. These receptors came from a man between 18 and 35 years old in good health. Some clones in this sample may be carry-over from other donors' samples.

In its sample, this clone was seen once. J is TRBJ2-1 and V is TRBV29-1, with 7 bases identical to TRBD2. CDR1 is SQVTM, CDR2 ANQGSEA, per germline. Unmatched junction bases numbered 5, after V lost 6 bases and J lost 0 bases. The CDR3 is 14 residues long. CDR3 bases: TGCAGCGTCATCGGGGGGAGCTCCTACAATGAGCAGTTCTTC. Translation: CSVIGGSSYNEQFF.

This clone was counted once. The DNA for the CDR3 is TGTGCCAGCAGCCCAAAGGGACTAGCGGGAGGCGTACAGTTCTTC. Translation gives CASSPKGLAGGVQFF. The genes are TRBV27 and TRBJ2-1, with 15 bases matching TRBD2. J lost 13 bases, V lost 6 bases, and 10 bases had no gene match. There are 15 residues in the CDR3. The V gene's germline CDR1 is MNHEY and CDR2 SMNVEV (reference sequence).

The CDR3 loop reads CASSLSVVGLASHEQFF. The DNA of the CDR3 is TGTGCCAGCAGTTTATCCGTGGTGGGGCTAGCTTCACATGAGCAGTTCTTC. V gene TRBV28 combines with J gene TRBJ2-1; D could derive from TRBD1 or TRBD2 (5 bases each). The CDR3 sequence is 17 residues long. Deletions cut 1 base from V and 8 bases from J, with 21 bases between. Germline V gene data show CDR1 as MDHEN and CDR2 as SYDVKM.

A remark on this clone: In the same sample, other DNA sequences code for this CDR3. CDR3: CASSVRGSGNTIYF. The CDR3 region has the DNA TGTGCCAGCAGCGTCCGGGGTAGCGGAAACACCATATATTTT. V is TRBV6-1 and J is TRBJ1-3; D call uncertain. The germline V and J ends were trimmed by 6 bases and 4 bases, with 13 bases remaining between them. CDR3 length: 14 residues. The germline gives CDR1 MNHNS, CDR2 SASEGT.

The CDR3 loop is CASSIYETGDGYTF. The CDR3 bases are TGTGCCAGTAGTATATACGAGACAGGGGACGGCTACACCTTC. The chain uses TRBV19 and TRBJ1-2, with TRBD1 matching 8 bases. J was trimmed by 8 bases and V by 2 bases; bases with no gene match: 7. Per germline, CDR1 LNHDA and CDR2 SQIVND (reference sequence). The CDR3 has 14 residues.